A selection of T cell receptor beta chains follows, all from one sample in a study of cytomegalovirus exposure and HLA in healthy donors. The data were produced by immunoSEQ multiplex PCR, yet TCRdb's version contains in-frame clones alone and is incomplete. Of some 100,000 clones listed, 75% to 80% were seen once; the top ten hold around 4.6%. Sequencing was done on a sample of PBMCs. Source of these receptors: a middle-aged woman in good health and CMV-seropositive. The CDR3 runs from the conserved cysteine through the conserved F or W. D genes are given only for firm matches. Only some rows state a clone size, as once, few, many or a class for expanded clones.

size,V,J,D,length,CDR3,DNA
-,TRBV19,TRBJ2-7,TRBD2,14,CASSMAGGLYEQYF,TGTGCCAGTAGTATGGCGGGGGGTCTCTACGAGCAGTACTTC
-,TRBV11-3,TRBJ2-7,-,14,CASSWIGRTTEQYF,TGTGCCAGCAGCTGGATCGGGAGAACCACCGAGCAGTACTTC
-,TRBV18,TRBJ1-5,TRBD1,15,CASSRATGGDQPQHF,TGTGCCAGCTCACGCGCTACAGGGGGCGATCAGCCCCAGCATTTT
-,TRBV11-1,TRBJ2-7,TRBD2,16,CASSLAGTSGSHEQYF,TGTGCCAGCAGCTTAGCTGGGACTAGCGGGAGCCACGAGCAGTACTTC
-,TRBV9,TRBJ1-2,TRBD1,14,CASSLRTGNYGYTF,TGTGCCAGCAGCCTCCGGACAGGGAACTATGGCTACACCTTC
-,TRBV14,TRBJ2-7,TRBD2,17,CASSQEIAGVRSYEQYF,TGTGCCAGCAGCCAGGAGATAGCGGGAGTAAGGTCCTACGAGCAGTACTTC
-,TRBV13,TRBJ2-7,-,12,CASSLETSEQYF,TGTGCCAGCAGCTTAGAAACGAGCGAGCAGTACTTC
-,TRBV7-9,TRBJ2-7,TRBD1,15,CASSPWTGTTYEQYF,TGTGCCAGCAGCCCCTGGACAGGTACTACCTACGAGCAGTACTTC
-,TRBV11-2,TRBJ1-2,TRBD1,18,CASSLGREGAVFGAGYTF,TGTGCCAGCAGCTTAGGGCGGGAGGGGGCCGTATTTGGCGCTGGCTACACCTTC
few,TRBV7-9,TRBJ2-7,TRBD1,15,CSSSRGTGDYYEQYF,TGTTCCAGCAGCCGCGGGACAGGGGATTACTACGAGCAGTACTTC
-,TRBV19,TRBJ1-2,TRBD1,15,CASSVGQAEYYGYTF,TGTGCCAGTAGCGTCGGACAGGCGGAGTACTATGGCTACACCTTC
once,TRBV5-1,TRBJ2-3,-,16,CASSLAEGGQGDTQYF,TGCGCCAGCAGCTTGGCAGAGGGGGGGCAGGGTGATACGCAGTATTTT
-,TRBV7-3,TRBJ2-7,TRBD1,15,CASSLGTGGPYEQYF,TGTGCCAGCAGCTTAGGGACAGGGGGTCCCTACGAGCAGTACTTC
-,TRBV19,TRBJ2-2,TRBD2,18,CASSLGLAGGLNTGELFF,TGTGCCAGTAGTCTCGGACTAGCGGGAGGTTTGAACACCGGGGAGCTGTTTTTT
-,TRBV5-5,TRBJ1-3,TRBD1,16,CASSPEPGQGGNTIYF,TGTGCCAGCAGCCCCGAACCGGGACAGGGTGGAAACACCATATATTTT
once,TRBV7-9,TRBJ1-4,TRBD1,14,CASLRTGENEKLFF,TGTGCCAGCCTCCGGACAGGAGAAAATGAAAAACTGTTTTTT
once,TRBV7-3,TRBJ2-3,-,12,CASSSGVDTQYF,TGTGCCAGCAGCTCGGGGGTAGATACGCAGTATTTT
few,TRBV6-5,TRBJ1-5,-,15,CASSYSFDRNQPQHF,TGTGCCAGCAGTTACTCATTCGACAGGAACCAGCCCCAGCATTTT
once,TRBV2,TRBJ2-7,TRBD1,16,CASSYGDRLGVYEQYF,TGTGCCAGCAGTTACGGGGACAGGCTGGGCGTCTACGAGCAGTACTTC
-,TRBV19,TRBJ1-5,TRBD1,14,CASSTDRVNQPQHF,TGTGCCAGTAGTACCGACAGGGTCAATCAGCCCCAGCATTTT
-,TRBV28,TRBJ2-7,TRBD1,15,CASSLYRDRGNEQYF,TGTGCCAGCAGTTTATATCGGGACAGGGGCAACGAGCAGTACTTC
-,TRBV19,TRBJ2-1,TRBD1,14,CASDPGQTYNEQFF,TGTGCCAGTGACCCGGGACAGACCTACAATGAGCAGTTCTTC
once,TRBV28,TRBJ1-5,-,14,CASSDMNSNQPQHF,TGTGCCAGCAGTGACATGAATAGCAATCAGCCCCAGCATTTT
-,TRBV6-6,TRBJ1-1,TRBD1,15,CASSPQGQGLGEAFF,TGTGCCAGCAGTCCCCAAGGACAGGGGTTGGGTGAAGCTTTCTTT
-,TRBV7-3,TRBJ2-1,-,14,CASSQAGRGNEQFF,TGTGCCAGCAGCCAGGCGGGGAGAGGCAATGAGCAGTTCTTC
-,TRBV6-5,TRBJ2-7,TRBD2,13,CASSTGGGYEQYF,TGTGCCAGCAGCACGGGGGGAGGGTACGAGCAGTACTTC
-,TRBV19,TRBJ2-3,TRBD2,15,CASSGGLAGGDTQYF,TGTGCCAGTAGTGGGGGACTAGCGGGAGGGGATACGCAGTATTTT
-,TRBV2,TRBJ2-2,TRBD1,14,CASSATGPAGELFF,TGTGCCAGCAGCGCGACAGGGCCCGCCGGGGAGCTGTTTTTT
once,TRBV5-1,TRBJ2-3,-,11,CASSSRDTQYF,TGCGCCAGCAGCTCCAGGGATACGCAGTATTTT
-,TRBV6-4,TRBJ1-5,-,14,CASSERAGNQPQHF,TGTGCCAGCAGTGAAAGGGCAGGGAATCAGCCCCAGCATTTT
once,TRBV7-9,TRBJ2-4,TRBD2,17,CASSFYRLAASKNIQYF,TGTGCCAGCAGCTTTTACCGACTAGCGGCATCCAAAAACATTCAGTACTTC
-,TRBV7-2,TRBJ2-1,TRBD2,16,CASSHGSSGSYNEQFF,TGTGCCAGCAGCCACGGATCTAGCGGGAGCTACAATGAGCAGTTCTTC
-,TRBV19,TRBJ2-1,-,16,CASNRLVSGSYNEQFF,TGTGCCAGTAACCGACTAGTTAGTGGCTCCTACAATGAGCAGTTCTTC
-,TRBV5-6,TRBJ2-5,-,14,CASSLADFEETQYF,TGTGCCAGCAGCTTGGCGGACTTCGAAGAGACCCAGTACTTC
few,TRBV19,TRBJ2-7,-,13,CASSMETRSEQYF,TGTGCCAGTAGTATGGAGACTAGGTCAGAGCAGTACTTC
-,TRBV4-2,TRBJ2-7,TRBD1,15,CASSQDPGQVYEQYF,TGTGCCAGCAGCCAAGATCCCGGACAGGTCTACGAGCAGTACTTC
-,TRBV29-1,TRBJ2-3,-,13,CSVGQKGTDTQYF,TGCAGCGTCGGACAAAAAGGCACAGATACGCAGTATTTT
-,TRBV19,TRBJ2-3,TRBD2,14,CASLGGREWDTQYF,TGTGCCAGTTTAGGCGGGAGGGAGTGGGATACGCAGTATTTT
-,TRBV7-3,TRBJ2-1,-,14,CASSLNRDVDEQFF,TGTGCCAGCAGCTTAAACCGGGATGTCGATGAGCAGTTCTTC
few,TRBV5-1,TRBJ2-3,-,15,CASSTKLTSTDTQYF,TGCGCCAGCAGCACCAAGTTGACTAGCACAGATACGCAGTATTTT
-,TRBV2,TRBJ2-7,-,14,CASSSGLPPYEQYF,TGTGCCAGCAGTTCGGGGTTACCACCCTACGAGCAGTACTTC
-,TRBV14,TRBJ2-7,TRBD1,16,CASSQNWGQGPYEQYF,TGTGCCAGCAGCCAAAATTGGGGACAGGGACCCTACGAGCAGTACTTC
-,TRBV5-1,TRBJ2-3,-,12,CASSPDKDTQYF,TGCGCCAGCAGCCCGGACAAAGATACGCAGTATTTT
-,TRBV27,TRBJ2-7,TRBD1,15,CASYVGGQGAGEQYF,TGTGCCAGTTACGTTGGAGGACAGGGGGCGGGGGAGCAGTACTTC
-,TRBV6-5,TRBJ2-5,TRBD1,16,CASSYSETGGDKTQYF,TGTGCCAGCAGTTACTCGGAGACAGGGGGGGACAAGACCCAGTACTTC
-,TRBV18,TRBJ2-7,-,14,CASSPSIIASEQYF,TGTGCCAGCTCACCATCTATTATCGCGAGCGAGCAGTACTTC
-,TRBV5-4,TRBJ2-1,TRBD2,16,CASRRDLAGGGNEQFF,TGTGCCAGCAGGCGAGATCTAGCGGGAGGGGGCAATGAGCAGTTCTTC
-,TRBV7-3,TRBJ2-1,-,16,CASSLTGLGGVNEQFF,TGTGCCAGCAGCTTAACTGGACTAGGGGGTGTCAATGAGCAGTTCTTC